This paragraph reports one TCR beta chain. The record originates from a study of blood T cell repertoires in COVID-19. Study details: There were acute and convalescent COVID-19 samples, and they came from the United States, Italy and Spain. T cells, B-cell-depleted T cells, or PBMCs supplied cDNA or gDNA.

Per germline, CDR1 MNHEY and CDR2 SVGEGT. The length of the CDR3 is 15 residues. V trimming: 2 bases; J trimming: 4 bases; junction bases outside the gene matches: 5. In the authors' workflow: Nucleated cell counts were estimated from reference gene primer amplification. The protocol was immunoSEQ multiplex PCR, while the TCRdb copy is restricted to in-frame clones and leaves out a portion. D and trimming were read from the DNA, whereas the V and J calls and clone size are those reported in that table. This sample carries more than 200,000 clones, about 87% of them seen once, and the ten largest clones take more than 1.5%.

This TCR came from a man aged 65 to 85 with acute or convalescent COVID-19. Sequences were obtained from peripheral blood. The V and J genes are TRBV6-2 or TRBV6-3 and TRBJ1-5, with 7 bases fitting TRBD1. The CDR3, as DNA: TGTGCCAGCAGTTACGGCGACAGGGAGAATCAGCCCCAGCATTTT. Translating gives CASSYGDRENQPQHF.